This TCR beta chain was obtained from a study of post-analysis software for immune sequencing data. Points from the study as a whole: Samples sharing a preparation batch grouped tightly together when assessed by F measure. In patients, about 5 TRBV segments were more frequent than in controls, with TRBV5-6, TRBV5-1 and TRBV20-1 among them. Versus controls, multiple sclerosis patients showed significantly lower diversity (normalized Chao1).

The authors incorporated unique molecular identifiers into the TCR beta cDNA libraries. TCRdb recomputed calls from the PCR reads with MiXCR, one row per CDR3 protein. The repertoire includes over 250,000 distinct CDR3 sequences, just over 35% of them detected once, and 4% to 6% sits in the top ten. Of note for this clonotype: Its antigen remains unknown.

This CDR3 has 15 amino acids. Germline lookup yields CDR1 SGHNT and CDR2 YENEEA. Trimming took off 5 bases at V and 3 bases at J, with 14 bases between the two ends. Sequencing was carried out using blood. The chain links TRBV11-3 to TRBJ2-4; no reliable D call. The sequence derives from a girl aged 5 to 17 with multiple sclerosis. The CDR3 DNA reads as TGTGCCAGCAGCCCACCGGGTGGGCACAAAAACATTCAGTACTTC. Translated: CASSPPGGHKNIQYF.